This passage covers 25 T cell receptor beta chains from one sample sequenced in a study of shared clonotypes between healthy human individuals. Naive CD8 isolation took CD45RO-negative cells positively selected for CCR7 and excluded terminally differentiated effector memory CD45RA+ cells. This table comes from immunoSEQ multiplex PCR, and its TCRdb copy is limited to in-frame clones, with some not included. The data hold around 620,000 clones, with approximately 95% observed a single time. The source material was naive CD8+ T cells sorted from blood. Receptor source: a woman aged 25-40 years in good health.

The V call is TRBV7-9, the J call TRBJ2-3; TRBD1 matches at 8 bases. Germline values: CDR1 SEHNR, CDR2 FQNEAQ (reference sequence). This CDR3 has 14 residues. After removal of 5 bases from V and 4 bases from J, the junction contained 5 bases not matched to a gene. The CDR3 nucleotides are TGTGCCAGCAGCAAACCGGACAGGGCAGATACGCAGTATTTT. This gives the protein CASSKPDRADTQYF.

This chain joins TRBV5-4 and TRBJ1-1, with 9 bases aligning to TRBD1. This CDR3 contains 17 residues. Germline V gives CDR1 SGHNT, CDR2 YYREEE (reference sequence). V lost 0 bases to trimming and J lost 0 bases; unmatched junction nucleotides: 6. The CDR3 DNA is TGTGCCAGCAGCTTGGGGGGACAGGGATACCTGAACACTGAAGCTTTCTTT. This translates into CASSLGGQGYLNTEAFF.

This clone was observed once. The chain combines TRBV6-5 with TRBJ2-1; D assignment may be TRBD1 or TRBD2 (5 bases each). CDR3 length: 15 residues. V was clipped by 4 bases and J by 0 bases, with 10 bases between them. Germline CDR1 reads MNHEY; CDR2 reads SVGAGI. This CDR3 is CASSLGRSSYNEQFF. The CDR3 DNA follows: TGTGCCAGCAGTTTGGGACGGAGCTCCTACAATGAGCAGTTCTTC.

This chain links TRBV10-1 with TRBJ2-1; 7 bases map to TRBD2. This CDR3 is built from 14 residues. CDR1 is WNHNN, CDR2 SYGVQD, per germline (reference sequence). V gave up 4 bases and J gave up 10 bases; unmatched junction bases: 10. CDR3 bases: TGCGCCAGCAGTGTTTCGGGGGGAACCTGGGAGCAGTTCTTC. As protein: CASSVSGGTWEQFF.

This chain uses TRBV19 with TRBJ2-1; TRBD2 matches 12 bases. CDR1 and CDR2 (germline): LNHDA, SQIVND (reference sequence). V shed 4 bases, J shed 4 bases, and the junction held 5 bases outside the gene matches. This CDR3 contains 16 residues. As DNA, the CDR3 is TGTGCCAGTAGTACTCATCTAGCGGGAGGGTACAATGAGCAGTTCTTC. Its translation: CASSTHLAGGYNEQFF.

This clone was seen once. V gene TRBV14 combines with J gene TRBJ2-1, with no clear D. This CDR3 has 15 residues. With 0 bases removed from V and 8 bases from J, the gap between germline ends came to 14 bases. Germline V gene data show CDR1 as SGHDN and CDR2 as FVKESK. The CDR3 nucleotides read TGTGCCAGCAGCCAAGACACGGAGACCAACCATGAGCAGTTCTTC. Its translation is CASSQDTETNHEQFF.

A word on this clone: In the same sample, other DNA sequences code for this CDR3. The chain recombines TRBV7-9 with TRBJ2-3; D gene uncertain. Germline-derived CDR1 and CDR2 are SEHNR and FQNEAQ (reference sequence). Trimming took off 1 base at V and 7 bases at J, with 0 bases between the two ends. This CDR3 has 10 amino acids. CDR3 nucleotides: TGTGCCAGCAGCTTAGATACGCAGTATTTT. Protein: CASSLDTQYF.

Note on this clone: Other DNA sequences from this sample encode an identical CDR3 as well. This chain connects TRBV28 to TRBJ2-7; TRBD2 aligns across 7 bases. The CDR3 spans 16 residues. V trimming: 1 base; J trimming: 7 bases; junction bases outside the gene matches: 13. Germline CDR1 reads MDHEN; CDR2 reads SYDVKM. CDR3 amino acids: CASSLYPGGSAGEQYF. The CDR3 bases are TGTGCCAGCAGTTTATACCCGGGAGGATCCGCGGGGGAGCAGTACTTC.

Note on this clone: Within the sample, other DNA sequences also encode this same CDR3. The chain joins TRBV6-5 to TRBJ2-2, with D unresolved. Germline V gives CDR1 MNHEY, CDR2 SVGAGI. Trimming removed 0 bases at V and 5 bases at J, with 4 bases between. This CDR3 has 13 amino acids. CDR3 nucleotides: TGTGCCAGCAGTTACTCCCTAACCGGGGAGCTGTTTTTT. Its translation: CASSYSLTGELFF.

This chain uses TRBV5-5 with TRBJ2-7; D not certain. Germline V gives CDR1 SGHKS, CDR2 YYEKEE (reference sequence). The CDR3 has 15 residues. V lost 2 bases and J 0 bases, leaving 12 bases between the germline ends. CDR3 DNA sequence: TGTGCCAGCAGCTTCTCTCTTGCGGCCTCCTACGAGCAGTACTTC. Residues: CASSFSLAASYEQYF.

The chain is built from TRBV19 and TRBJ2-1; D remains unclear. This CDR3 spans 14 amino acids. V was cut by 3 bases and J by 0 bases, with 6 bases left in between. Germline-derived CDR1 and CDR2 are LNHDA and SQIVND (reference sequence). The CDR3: CASSIISSYNEQFF. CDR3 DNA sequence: TGTGCCAGTAGTATTATAAGCTCCTACAATGAGCAGTTCTTC.

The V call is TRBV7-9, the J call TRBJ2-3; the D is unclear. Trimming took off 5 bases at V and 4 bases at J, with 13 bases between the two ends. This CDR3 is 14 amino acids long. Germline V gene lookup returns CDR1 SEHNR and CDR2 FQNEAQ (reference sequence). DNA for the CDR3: TGTGCCAGCAGCCCCGCCCTCCGTTCAGATACGCAGTATTTT. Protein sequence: CASSPALRSDTQYF.

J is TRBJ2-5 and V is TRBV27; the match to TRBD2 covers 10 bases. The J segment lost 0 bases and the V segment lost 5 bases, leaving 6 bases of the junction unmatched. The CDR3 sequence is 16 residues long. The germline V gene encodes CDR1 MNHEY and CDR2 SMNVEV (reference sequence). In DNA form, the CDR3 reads TGTGCCAGCAGTAAAGGACTAGCGGCTTACCAAGAGACCCAGTACTTC. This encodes CASSKGLAAYQETQYF.

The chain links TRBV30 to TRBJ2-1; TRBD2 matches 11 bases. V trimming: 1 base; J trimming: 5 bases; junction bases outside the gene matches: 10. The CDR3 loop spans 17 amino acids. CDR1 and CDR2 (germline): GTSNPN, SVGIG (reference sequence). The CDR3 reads CAWSAETSGMGNNEQFF. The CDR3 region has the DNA TGTGCCTGGAGTGCAGAGACTAGCGGGATGGGAAACAATGAGCAGTTCTTC. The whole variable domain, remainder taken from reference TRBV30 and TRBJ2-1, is SQTIHQWPATLVQPVGSPLSLECTVEGTSNPNLYWYRQAAGRGLQLLFYSVGIGQISSEVPQNLSASRPQDRQFILSSKKLLLSDSGFYLCAWSAETSGMGNNEQFFGPGTRLTVL.

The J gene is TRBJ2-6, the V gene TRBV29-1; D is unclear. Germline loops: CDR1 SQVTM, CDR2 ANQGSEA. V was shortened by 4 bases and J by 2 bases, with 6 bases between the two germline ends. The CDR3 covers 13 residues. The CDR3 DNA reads TGCAGCGTTGTTACAGCTGGGGCCAACGTCCTGACTTTC. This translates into CSVVTAGANVLTF.

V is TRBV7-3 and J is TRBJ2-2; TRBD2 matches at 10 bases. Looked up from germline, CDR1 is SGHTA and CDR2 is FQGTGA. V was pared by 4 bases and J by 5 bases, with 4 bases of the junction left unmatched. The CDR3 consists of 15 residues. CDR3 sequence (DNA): TGTGCCAGCAGCTCTAGCGGGAGCGGAACCGGGGAGCTGTTTTTT. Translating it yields CASSSSGSGTGELFF.

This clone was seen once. CDR3 in DNA: TGTGCCAGCAGCATCCCGACTAGGAAACCCTACAATGAGCAGTTCTTC. Encoded protein: CASSIPTRKPYNEQFF. The chain employs TRBV5-6 and TRBJ2-1; TRBD2 might be the D (6 bases). The CDR3 extends over 16 amino acids. Germline loops: CDR1 SGHDT, CDR2 YYEEEE. The V end was cut by 4 bases, the J end by 2 bases, with 16 bases between.

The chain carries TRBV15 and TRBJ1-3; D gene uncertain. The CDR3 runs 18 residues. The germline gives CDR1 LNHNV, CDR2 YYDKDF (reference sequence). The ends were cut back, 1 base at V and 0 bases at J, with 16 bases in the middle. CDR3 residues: CATSRGPHGLTSGNTIYF. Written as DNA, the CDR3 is TGTGCCACCAGCAGAGGCCCCCATGGACTGACCTCTGGAAACACCATATATTTT.

CDR3 nucleotide sequence: TGTGCCTGGACCCATTGGGGCGGAAGAGCCGAGCAGTACTTC. Encoded protein: CAWTHWGGRAEQYF. The J gene is TRBJ2-7, the V gene TRBV30; TRBD1 might be the D (5 bases). The ends were cut back, 4 bases at V and 6 bases at J, with 19 bases in the middle. This CDR3 contains 14 residues. The germline CDR1 and CDR2 sequences are GTSNPN and SVGIG (reference sequence).

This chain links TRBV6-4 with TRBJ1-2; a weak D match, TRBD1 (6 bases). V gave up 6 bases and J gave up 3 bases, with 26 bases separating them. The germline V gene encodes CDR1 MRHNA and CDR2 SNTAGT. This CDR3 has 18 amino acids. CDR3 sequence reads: CASRNFPVDRPTDYGYTF. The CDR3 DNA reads TGTGCCAGCAGGAACTTTCCCGTCGACAGGCCCACCGACTATGGCTACACCTTC.

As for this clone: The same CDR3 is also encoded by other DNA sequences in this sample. CDR3 region: CASSLRGLNTEAFF. The CDR3 coding sequence is TGTGCCAGCAGTTTACGTGGGTTGAACACTGAAGCTTTCTTT. The chain couples TRBV27 to TRBJ1-1; D gene ambiguous. Germline V gene data show CDR1 as MNHEY and CDR2 as SMNVEV (reference sequence). This CDR3 has 14 amino acids. V lost 2 bases and J 0 bases, leaving 7 bases between the germline ends.

The CDR3 DNA is TGCGCCAGCAGCCAGGTACAGGGGGGTCGGGCCGGGGAGCTGTTTTTT. Amino acid sequence: CASSQVQGGRAGELFF. This chain uses TRBV4-1 with TRBJ2-2; 8 nucleotides match TRBD1. Germline loops: CDR1 MGHRA, CDR2 YSYEKL. The CDR3 consists of 16 residues. V gave up 3 bases and J gave up 6 bases; unmatched junction bases: 9.

CDR3 protein: CATSIGLAEVNTGELFF. CDR3 nucleotide sequence: TGTGCCACCAGCATTGGACTAGCGGAGGTTAACACCGGGGAGCTGTTTTTT. The rearrangement joins TRBV15 to TRBJ2-2; 10 bases line up with TRBD2. With 4 bases clipped from V and 2 bases from J, the junction kept 7 bases outside the gene matches. The CDR3 consists of 17 residues. CDR1 LNHNV and CDR2 YYDKDF come from the germline V gene (reference sequence). Variable domain in full (rest from reference TRBV15 and TRBJ2-2): DAMVIQNPRYQVTQFGKPVTLSCSQTLNHNVMYWYQQKSSQAPKLLFHYYDKDFNNEADTPDNFQSRRPNTSFCFLDIRSPGLGDTAMYLCATSIGLAEVNTGELFFGEGSRLTVL.

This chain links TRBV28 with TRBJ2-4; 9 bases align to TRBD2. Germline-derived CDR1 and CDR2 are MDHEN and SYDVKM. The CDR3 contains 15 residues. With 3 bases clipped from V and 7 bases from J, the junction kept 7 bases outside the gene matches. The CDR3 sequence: CASSFRSGSSNIQYF. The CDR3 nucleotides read TGTGCCAGCAGTTTCCGTAGCGGGAGTAGTAACATTCAGTACTTC.

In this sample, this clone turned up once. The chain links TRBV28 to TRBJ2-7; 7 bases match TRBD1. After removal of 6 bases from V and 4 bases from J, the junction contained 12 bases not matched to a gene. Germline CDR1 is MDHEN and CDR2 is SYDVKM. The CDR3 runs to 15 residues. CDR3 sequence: CASSGGTASLYEQYF. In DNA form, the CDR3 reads TGTGCCAGCAGCGGTGGGACAGCAAGCCTTTACGAGCAGTACTTC.